This paragraph covers one T cell receptor beta chain sequence. This sample was included in a study of blood T cell repertoires in COVID-19. Whole-study context: Acute-phase and convalescent COVID-19 samples originated in the United States, Italy and Spain. T cells, B-cell-depleted T cells, or PBMCs supplied cDNA or gDNA.

The V gene's germline CDR1 is GTSNPN and CDR2 SVGIG (reference sequence). The CDR3 is 11 residues long. With 3 bases removed from V and 8 bases from J, the gap between germline ends came to 9 bases. Authors' methods: How many nucleated cells were present was estimated from reference gene primer amplification. TCRdb's copy holds only in-frame clones and misses some; the assay was immunoSEQ multiplex PCR. V and J calls and clone size are given by that table; D and trimming were obtained from the DNA. The table has over 200,000 clones, around 83% seen once; the top ten hold 5.7%. The clonotype was recovered from a man older than 75 with acute or convalescent COVID-19. Sequencing was done on a sample of peripheral blood. The V call is TRBV30, the J call TRBJ2-3, with TRBD2 as a possible D gene (6 bases). CDR3 sequence: CAWRSGSTQYF. The DNA for the CDR3 is TGTGCCTGGAGAAGCGGGTCTACGCAGTATTTT.